The text below deals with one T cell receptor beta chain. This clonotype was seen ten or more times. Its antigen is currently not known. Base quality data are lacking; no much larger clone is found one base away. Amplification of TCR beta CDR3 regions was carried out from RNA transcripts. For the first round of RT-PCR on the TCR CDR3, the HTBI primer set was used together with the Qiagen OneStep RT-PCR kit. A second multiplex PCR round built the libraries, followed by size selection and purification. Sequencing of the libraries was done on an Illumina HiSeq2000 using paired-end 100 bp reads. From the authors' description of their analysis: SOAPnuke was used to process the raw data, throwing out any read that contained adapters or uncalled bases, had a mean Phred below 15, or lacked an exact constant-primer or identifier match. High-quality paired reads were merged with COPE v1.2.5, and unique nucleotide sequences were defined as clonotypes. MiTCR v1.1 was used to align clonotypes to the IMGT TRBV, TRBD and TRBJ reference segments. Only V-J combinations with frequency above 0.0001, covering about 99% of repertoires, were analysed. The TCS score was defined as F50 (clonal expansion) divided by E x V (chaos), with BLOSUM62-based TCRdist calculated between CDR3 peptides within each V-J. Welch's t-statistics and random forest reduced just over 500 V-J features to roughly 13, which were used in a naive Bayes classifier (R e1071). TCRdb applied fastp at Q25 and MiXCR to the public reads, then kept only in-frame beta chains. Identical CDR3 proteins give one entry, which carries the most common genes and DNA. TCRdb's processing, not the authors', yielded these V and J calls. Across this sample there are 300,000 to 450,000 distinct CDR3 sequences, with around 13% seen only once. The ten largest clones take up roughly a fifth of the sample.

The data are from a study of T cells in Graves' hyperthyroidism and ophthalmopathy (dated by TCRdb to the late 2010s). Context from the whole study: Peripheral blood samples were taken at the time of initial diagnosis, prior to any treatment. To identify TCR V-J signatures that set the groups apart, the researchers used a discovery cohort of about a hundred patients, made up of 40 to 45 with Graves' ophthalmopathy and some 55 with stable Graves' hyperthyroidism. An independent validation cohort of 18 to 20 hyperthyroidism patients and approximately 15 patients who later progressed to ophthalmopathy tested prospective prediction of ophthalmopathy. The roughly 90 discovery patients were divided at random into training and test sets in a 7:3 ratio. Thyroid tissue and blood T-cell repertoires from more than five Graves' hyperthyroidism patients were also compared in the study. After blood sampling, hyperthyroidism patients were treated with methimazole at a starting dose of 30 mg daily, and ophthalmopathy patients were treated with high-dose intravenous methylprednisolone. The paper reports TCR Vbeta CDR3 sequencing of some 140 peripheral blood samples: under 45 ophthalmopathy, fewer than 80 hyperthyroidism and around 17 progressor patients.

Ophthalmopathy patients had moderately to severely active disease, Clinical Activity Score of at least 3, NOSPECS grade of at least 4, and duration under 3 months. Patients with uncontrolled infections, other autoimmune diseases, pregnancy or lactation were excluded. Diagnoses were based on clinical symptoms, serum thyroxine and TRAb, thyroid ultrasound and orbital computed tomography. Ficoll-Paque density gradient centrifugation was used to isolate PBMCs from around 10 ml of fresh peripheral blood. Total RNA was extracted with Trizol reagent, and quality was checked on an Agilent 2100 Bioanalyzer. The study at large found these results: During validation, the model predicted progression to ophthalmopathy a median of about 6.3 months ahead of onset, with more than 55% sensitivity and roughly 72% specificity. A 13 V-J signature model separated ophthalmopathy from stable hyperthyroidism, with over 85% sensitivity and 81.08% specificity in cross-validation and 80%/75% in testing. Blood samples also contained most of the expanded thyroid clonotypes (frequency above 0.001), which suggests that blood repertoires may reflect thyroid immune responses. Sample size was not statistically predetermined, and investigators were not blinded to group allocation.

Material for sequencing was blood. This TCR came from a woman aged 30 to 39 with Graves' ophthalmopathy.

The DNA sequence is given as TGTGCCAGCTCAGCATGGGACAACCATAATTCACCCCTCCACTTT. It is translated as CASSAWDNHNSPLHF. The sequence links TRBV18 to TRBJ1-6; TRBD1 could be the D gene, as 6 bases match. V is cut by 5 bases and J by 5 bases, and the space between the germline ends is 13 bases. The cysteine opens and the phenylalanine closes a CDR3 of 15 amino acids. Only the CDR3 DNA stays, 45 bases, in frame from base 1. The CDR1 and CDR2 encoded by the germline V gene are KGHSH and LQKENI.